This is a list of T cell receptor beta chains from one sample in a study of CD8+ T cells in alopecia areata. Here immunoSEQ multiplex PCR was the method, and the copy in TCRdb shows in-frame clones only, minus some. Here the sample spans over 15,000 clones, more than 45% being singletons. The sample comprised skin. The receptors stem from a human donor with alopecia areata. The CDR3 runs from the conserved cysteine through the conserved F or W. The order of the fields is V gene, CDR3 protein.

v_call: TRBV27; cdr3_aa: CASRHSPRGFQETQYF
v_call: TRBV29-1; cdr3_aa: CSVLAILGTDTQYF
v_call: TRBV5-1; cdr3_aa: CASSLGVVGANYGYTF
v_call: TRBV28; cdr3_aa: CASSLLRAGVAGELFF
v_call: TRBV10-3; cdr3_aa: CATNGAYEQYF
v_call: TRBV4-1; cdr3_aa: CASSQVQGRNSNQPQHF
v_call: TRBV11-3; cdr3_aa: CASSLGQGAGELFF
v_call: TRBV28; cdr3_aa: CASSGKAGALETQYF
v_call: TRBV27; cdr3_aa: CASSKNRGLADTQYF
v_call: TRBV11-2; cdr3_aa: CASSSNYEQYF
v_call: TRBV27; cdr3_aa: CASSLGGNTEAFF
v_call: TRBV5-1; cdr3_aa: CASSSGTGGNTEAFF
v_call: TRBV7-2; cdr3_aa: CASSLGLTSNEKLFF
v_call: TRBV2; cdr3_aa: CASSDEGSYGYTF
v_call: TRBV5-1; cdr3_aa: CASSLDSGYSYEQYF
v_call: TRBV11-2; cdr3_aa: CASSSRWRTSGSYEQYF
v_call: TRBV19; cdr3_aa: CASSILGETQYF
v_call: TRBV11-2; cdr3_aa: CASRLILSSGRNEQFF
v_call: TRBV18; cdr3_aa: CASSPRAGTGTGELFF
v_call: TRBV28; cdr3_aa: CATGINEQYF
v_call: TRBV7-9; cdr3_aa: CASSLRRGPTNTGELFF
v_call: TRBV7-3; cdr3_aa: CASSPQAGGAEQYF
v_call: TRBV28; cdr3_aa: CASSSSPGESYEQYF
v_call: TRBV4-2; cdr3_aa: CASSLNPTGWVSNQPQHF
v_call: TRBV28; cdr3_aa: CASSLLAGGTTDTQYF
v_call: TRBV12-5; cdr3_aa: CASGSSGTSGANEQFF
v_call: TRBV29-1; cdr3_aa: CSGSRTSGSSYNEQFF
v_call: TRBV29-1; cdr3_aa: CSVITGVQSLHEQFF
v_call: TRBV19; cdr3_aa: CASSVPGTTAGVVF
v_call: TRBV7-3; cdr3_aa: CASASGRAYNEQFF
v_call: TRBV7-9; cdr3_aa: CASSFGTSGSTDTQYF